Below, one T cell receptor beta chain is given with its context. The CDR3 has 15 residues. Trimming cost V 2 bases and J 1 base, with 9 bases left between them. CDR1 and CDR2 from the germline V gene are SGHAT and FQNNGV. The method was immunoSEQ multiplex PCR; TCRdb's version includes in-frame clones alone and lacks a portion of them. The sample lists roughly 430,000 clones; nearly 90% were seen once. This sample stems from a study of blood T cell repertoires in COVID-19. Participants were placed into cohorts based on the clinical history they reported. Sequenced sample: PBMCs or T cells enriched from blood (not recorded which). The sequence was obtained from a woman aged 40 to 55 with acute COVID-19. The J gene is TRBJ2-4, the V gene TRBV11-2; the D gene is possibly TRBD2 (6 bases). The CDR3 sequence is CASSLLAGAKNIQYF. CDR3 DNA: TGTGCCAGCAGCTTACTTGCGGGGGCCAAAAACATTCAGTACTTC.